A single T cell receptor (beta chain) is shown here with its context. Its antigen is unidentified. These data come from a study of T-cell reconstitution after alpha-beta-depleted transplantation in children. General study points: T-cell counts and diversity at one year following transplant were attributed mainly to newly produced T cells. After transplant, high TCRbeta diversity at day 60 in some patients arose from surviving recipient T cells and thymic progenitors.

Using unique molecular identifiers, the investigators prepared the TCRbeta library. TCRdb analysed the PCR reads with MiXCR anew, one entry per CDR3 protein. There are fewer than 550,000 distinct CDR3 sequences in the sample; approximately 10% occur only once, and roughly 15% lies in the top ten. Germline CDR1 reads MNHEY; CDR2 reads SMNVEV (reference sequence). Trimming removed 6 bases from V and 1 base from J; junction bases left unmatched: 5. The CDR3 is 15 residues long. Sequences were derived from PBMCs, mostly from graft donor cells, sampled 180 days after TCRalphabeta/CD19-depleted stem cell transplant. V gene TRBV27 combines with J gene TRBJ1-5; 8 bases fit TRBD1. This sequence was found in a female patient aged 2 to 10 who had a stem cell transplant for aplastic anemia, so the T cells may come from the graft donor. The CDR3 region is CASSSDRESNQPQHF. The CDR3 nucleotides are TGTGCCAGCAGCTCGGACAGGGAAAGCAATCAGCCCCAGCATTTT.